The clone carrying this TCR beta chain was counted many times. The antigen remains undetermined. This specimen comes from a study of T cells in Graves' hyperthyroidism and ophthalmopathy. The study, taken as a whole, reports: The majority of expanded thyroid clonotypes above 0.001 also appeared in blood.

The TCR beta CDR3 regions underwent amplification using RNA transcripts as the source. The TCR CDR3 was amplified in a first-round RT-PCR using the HTBI primer set. TCRdb recomputed calls from the multiplex PCR reads with MiXCR, one row per CDR3 protein. The sample has 340,000 or so distinct CDR3 sequences; roughly 23% are singletons. V shed 5 bases and J shed 8 bases, with 10 bases lying between them. This CDR3 contains 12 residues. In germline, CDR1 is MDHEN, CDR2 SYDVKM. A lack of ophthalmopathy progression within 18 months defined stable Graves' hyperthyroidism. Input material: blood. The TCR comes from a woman aged 50 to 60 with Graves' hyperthyroidism. V is TRBV28 and J is TRBJ2-1; TRBD2 might be the D (5 bases). CDR3 nucleotides: TGTGCCAGCAGTGTCAAGAGGGATGAGCAGTTCTTC. Protein product: CASSVKRDEQFF.